This T cell receptor beta chain was identified in a study of T-cell memory formation after mild COVID-19. Study-wide background: Largely, the TCR clusters proved donor specific.

Study-level results: CD4+ clones that contracted lay mainly in CM and EM; CD8+ ones lay in EMRA.

Notes on this clonotype: Antigen specificity is unknown.

Between the trimmed V and J ends, which lost 0 bases and 11 bases, there was a span of 14 bases. Germline assignment: CDR1 GTSNPN and CDR2 SVGIG (reference sequence). The CDR3 is 12 amino acids. Employing constant-segment primers, 5'RACE generated TCR alpha and TCR beta cDNA libraries bearing sample barcodes and UMIs. A single record per CDR3 protein comes from TCRdb applying MiXCR to the 5' RACE reads. Of 300,000 to 400,000 distinct CDR3 sequences listed, around 27% were seen once; the top ten hold roughly 14%. The specimen sequenced was PBMCs or a T cell subset sorted from them (not recorded which). The clonotype originates from an adult woman who had mild COVID-19 (a few samples of this study predate the infection). Cell type and time point are not known. The chain links TRBV30 to TRBJ2-7, with D unresolved. CDR3 sequence (DNA): TGTGCCTGGAGTGTAGGGTTCGGTTTGGAGTACTTC. It translates to CAWSVGFGLEYF.